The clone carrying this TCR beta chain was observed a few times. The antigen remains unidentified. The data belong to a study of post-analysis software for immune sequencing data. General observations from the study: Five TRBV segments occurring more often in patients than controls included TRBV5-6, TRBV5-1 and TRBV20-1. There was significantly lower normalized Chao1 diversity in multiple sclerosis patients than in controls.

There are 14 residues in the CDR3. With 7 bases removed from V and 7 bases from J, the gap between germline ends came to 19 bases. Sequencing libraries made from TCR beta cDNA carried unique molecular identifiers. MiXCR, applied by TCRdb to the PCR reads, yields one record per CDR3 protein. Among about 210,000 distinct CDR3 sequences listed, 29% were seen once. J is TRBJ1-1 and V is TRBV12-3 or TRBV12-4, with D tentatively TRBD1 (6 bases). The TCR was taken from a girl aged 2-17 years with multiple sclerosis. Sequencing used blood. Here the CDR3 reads CASTLQGHYIEAFF. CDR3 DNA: TGTGCCAGCACCCTGCAGGGGCACTATATTGAAGCTTTCTTT.